These 32 T cell receptor beta chains came from one sample sequenced in a study of memory CD8 T cells in hepatitis C reinfection. Measured with immunoSEQ multiplex PCR; TCRdb has only the in-frame clones, and not every one. The sample lists 50,000 or so clones; under 90% were seen once. The sample's time point: pre-reinfection, 55 to 20 weeks before reinfection detection. Sorted cells were sequenced directly ex vivo without any in vitro expansion. Sequences were obtained from naive CD8+ T cells sorted from blood. These receptor sequences come from a young man with hepatitis C virus infection.

The chain has TRBV10-1 and TRBJ2-1, with D perhaps TRBD2 (6 bases). Trimming removed 6 bases from V and 4 bases from J, with 10 bases in between. The CDR3 runs to 13 residues. Looked up from germline, CDR1 is WNHNN and CDR2 is SYGVQD (reference sequence). CDR3 nucleotides: TGCGCCAGCAGAACCGGGAGATACAATGAGCAGTTCTTC. Its translation is CASRTGRYNEQFF.

The CDR3 DNA is TGTGCCAGCAGACCAACAGATAACACTGAAGCTTTCTTT. The encoded protein is CASRPTDNTEAFF. The chain is built from TRBV28 and TRBJ1-1; D unresolved. The germline V and J ends were trimmed by 6 bases and 2 bases, with 10 bases remaining between them. This CDR3 is built from 13 residues. Germline assignment: CDR1 MDHEN and CDR2 SYDVKM.

The rearrangement uses TRBV12-1 and TRBJ1-6. TRBV12-1 is listed as a pseudogene. The CDR3 sequence is 16 residues long. CDR3: CASSFPRSSYNSPLHF. The DNA of the CDR3 is TGTGCCAGCAGCTTTCCACGTAGCTCCTATAATTCACCCCTCCACTTT.

The V call is TRBV19, the J call TRBJ2-7, with 10 nucleotides matching TRBD1. There are 14 residues in the CDR3. Germline lookup yields CDR1 LNHDA and CDR2 SQIVND (reference sequence). J lost 0 bases, V lost 4 bases, and 0 bases had no gene match. CDR3 bases: TGTGCCAGTAGTAGGACAGGGGGCTCCTACGAGCAGTACTTC. The encoded protein is CASSRTGGSYEQYF.

This clone has just a few counts. The rearrangement links TRBV4-1 to TRBJ1-1; possibly TRBD1 for D (5 bases). V lost 0 bases to trimming and J lost 4 bases, with 9 bases between them. This CDR3 spans 14 amino acids. Germline V gives CDR1 MGHRA, CDR2 YSYEKL. The CDR3 protein is CASSQDGGGTEAFF. CDR3 in DNA: TGCGCCAGCAGCCAAGACGGGGGAGGCACTGAAGCTTTCTTT.

V and J are TRBV7-6 and TRBJ2-2, with no clear D. The CDR3 contains 15 residues. Trimming took off 2 bases at V and 4 bases at J, with 11 bases between the two ends. Germline V gene sequence: CDR1 SGHVS, CDR2 FNYEAQ. The CDR3 protein is CASSLFAESTGELFF. DNA of the CDR3: TGTGCCAGCAGCTTATTTGCGGAGTCCACCGGGGAGCTGTTTTTT.

The rearrangement joins TRBV5-4 to TRBJ1-2; TRBD1 matches at 10 bases. Germline assignment: CDR1 SGHNT and CDR2 YYREEE (reference sequence). The CDR3 sequence is 16 residues long. Losses at the gene ends were 3 bases for V and 0 bases for J; bases not matched to a gene: 5. CDR3 DNA: TGTGCCAGCAGCTCCGGGACAGGGGCCCCTAACTATGGCTACACCTTC. Protein product: CASSSGTGAPNYGYTF.

J is TRBJ2-7 and V is TRBV27; D uncertain. V was clipped by 5 bases and J by 5 bases, with 13 bases between them. Germline CDR1 MNHEY, CDR2 SMNVEV (reference sequence). This CDR3 comprises 13 residues. CDR3 protein: CASSPGSRNEQYV. In DNA, the CDR3 is TGTGCCAGCAGTCCCGGGTCTCGAAACGAGCAGTACGTC.

The V call is TRBV9, the J call TRBJ2-1; 8 nucleotides align to TRBD2. J was trimmed by 3 bases and V by 2 bases; bases with no gene match: 1. The CDR3 contains 14 residues. Germline V lookup: CDR1 SGDLS, CDR2 YYNGEE. As DNA, the CDR3 is TGTGCCAGCAGCGTTAGCGGGGACTACAATGAGCAGTTCTTC. It codes for CASSVSGDYNEQFF.

There are a few counts of this clone. The chain carries TRBV2 and TRBJ1-4; D remains unclear. The germline gives CDR1 SNHLY, CDR2 FYNNEI. This CDR3 contains 14 residues. Trimming left V 7 bases short and J 0 bases short, with 9 bases between. As DNA, the CDR3 is TGTGCCAGCACCGTTGCGTCAACTAATGAAAAACTGTTTTTT. It specifies CASTVASTNEKLFF.

The gene calls are TRBV6-6 and TRBJ2-3; 9 bases line up with TRBD2. Germline-derived CDR1 and CDR2 are MNHNY and SVGAGI (reference sequence). The ends lost 2 bases at V and 4 bases at J; junction bases unmatched: 4. CDR3 length: 15 residues. The CDR3 bases are TGTGCCAGCAGTTACAGCCCTAGCGGGGCAGATACGCAGTATTTT. It translates to CASSYSPSGADTQYF.

This chain uses TRBV7-2 with TRBJ1-2; TRBD1 agrees at 12 bases. The CDR3 runs to 15 residues. V lost 1 base to trimming and J lost 8 bases; unmatched junction nucleotides: 5. Germline loops: CDR1 SGHTA, CDR2 FQGNSA. CDR3 nucleotide sequence: TGTGCCAGCAGCTTAGGGGGGACAGGGGGCTCGGGCTACACCTTC. This encodes CASSLGGTGGSGYTF.

V gene TRBV27 combines with J gene TRBJ2-5; D is possibly TRBD2 (7 bases). TRBJ2-7 explains the end of the DNA better; the J call may be wrong. The V gene's germline CDR1 is MNHEY and CDR2 SMNVEV (reference sequence). The CDR3 totals 15 residues. The CDR3 reads CASSLSGGAPYEQYF. As DNA, the CDR3 is TGTGCCAGCAGTTTATCGGGGGGGGCGCCCTACGAGCAGTACTTC.

This clone was observed a single time. The chain carries TRBV18 and TRBJ1-1; D remains unclear. The CDR3 loop spans 13 amino acids. Trimming took off 2 bases at V and 1 base at J, with 5 bases between the two ends. The germline V gene has CDR1 KGHSH and CDR2 LQKENI. CDR3 nucleotides: TGTGCCAGCTCACCAGAACAGAACACTGAAGCTTTCTTT. This translates into CASSPEQNTEAFF.

The V gene is TRBV4-1, the J gene TRBJ2-3, with 7 bases matching TRBD2. Losses at the gene ends were 2 bases for V and 2 bases for J; bases not matched to a gene: 10. CDR3 size: 17 residues. The germline V gene has CDR1 MGHRA and CDR2 YSYEKL. The CDR3 sequence: CASSQYGGGDYTDTQYF. The CDR3 nucleotides read TGCGCCAGCAGCCAATATGGGGGAGGGGACTACACAGATACGCAGTATTTT.

The gene calls are TRBV27 and TRBJ2-5; 15 bases are shared with TRBD2. Germline V lookup: CDR1 MNHEY, CDR2 SMNVEV (reference sequence). The CDR3 is made up of 16 amino acids. Trimming removed 2 bases from V and 7 bases from J; junction bases left unmatched: 5. The CDR3 region has the DNA TGTGCCAGCAGTTTAGTCGGACTAGCGGGGGGGCGGACCCAGTACTTC. It specifies CASSLVGLAGGRTQYF.

The chain joins TRBV6-5 to TRBJ1-1; TRBD1 matches at 8 bases. The junction had 10 bases not matched to a gene; V was cut back by 5 bases and J by 5 bases. This CDR3 has 15 amino acids. Germline-derived CDR1 and CDR2 are MNHEY and SVGAGI. In DNA, the CDR3 is TGTGCCAGCAGTACAGGACAGGGTTTTCGGACTGAAGCTTTCTTT. Protein: CASSTGQGFRTEAFF.

This chain joins TRBV11-2 and TRBJ2-5; TRBD2 matches 12 bases. The ends lost 5 bases at V and 4 bases at J; junction bases unmatched: 5. From germline, CDR1 is SGHAT and CDR2 FQNNGV. This CDR3 is 15 amino acids long. The CDR3 nucleotides are TGTGCCAGCAGCCCTAGCGGGGGGGCACCAGAGACCCAGTACTTC. It codes for CASSPSGGAPETQYF.

The DNA for the CDR3 is TGTGCCAGCAGCAATTACTACGAGCAGTACTTC. Amino acids: CASSNYYEQYF. The chain couples TRBV21-1 to TRBJ2-7; the table's D call TRBD2 went unverified against the DNA. TRBV21-1 is given as a pseudogene. The CDR3 covers 11 residues.

The chain is built from TRBV4-1 and TRBJ1-2, with D perhaps TRBD1 (6 bases). This CDR3 has 13 residues. Per germline, CDR1 MGHRA and CDR2 YSYEKL. Trimming took 1 base from V and 8 from J, leaving 11 bases between them. The CDR3 bases are TGCGCCAGCAGCCAAGCCCAGGGGTTCGGCTACACCTTC. It encodes CASSQAQGFGYTF.

The gene calls are TRBV9 and TRBJ2-1, with D possibly TRBD1 on 6 matching bases. The CDR3 spans 15 residues. The germline CDR1 and CDR2 sequences are SGDLS and YYNGEE. V lost 4 bases to trimming and J lost 2 bases, with 13 bases between them. This CDR3 is CASSPEGTTYNEQFF. DNA for the CDR3: TGTGCCAGCAGCCCAGAGGGGACAACCTACAATGAGCAGTTCTTC.

This chain uses TRBV5-6 with TRBJ2-2; possibly TRBD1 for D (6 bases). Per the germline V gene, CDR1 is SGHDT and CDR2 is YYEEEE. The CDR3 consists of 14 residues. V lost 0 bases to trimming and J lost 4 bases, with 7 bases between them. CDR3 coding DNA: TGTGCCAGCAGCTTGGCAGGGGCCACCGGGGAGCTGTTTTTT. This codes for CASSLAGATGELFF.

This clone was recorded once. V is TRBV23-1 and J is TRBJ2-1; D is possibly TRBD2 (6 bases). TRBV23-1 is an ORF for which the function is uncertain. V was shortened by 5 bases and J by 0 bases, with 14 bases between the two germline ends. The CDR3 length is 16 residues. The DNA of the CDR3 is TGCGCCAGCAGTTCCAGCGGGCTGAGCTCCTACAATGAGCAGTTCTTC. Translation: CASSSSGLSSYNEQFF.

The J gene is TRBJ2-5, the V gene TRBV10-3; 8 nucleotides align to TRBD2. Trimming at V came to 4 bases and at J to 9 bases, leaving 10 bases not matched to a gene. Per germline, CDR1 ENHRY and CDR2 SYGVKD. This CDR3 is 14 amino acids long. This CDR3 reads CAISAQTSEEAQYF. CDR3 coding DNA: TGTGCCATCAGTGCTCAGACTAGCGAGGAGGCCCAGTACTTC.

The chain employs TRBV5-1 and TRBJ2-1; 8 bases agree with TRBD1. Trimming removed 3 bases from V and 7 bases from J; junction bases left unmatched: 15. Germline V gene data show CDR1 as SGHRS and CDR2 as YFSETQ. The CDR3 contains 17 residues. The CDR3 region has the DNA TGCGCCAGCAGCTCCAAGAGTGTGACAGGGGCGTGGAATGAGCAGTTCTTC. Protein product: CASSSKSVTGAWNEQFF.

This chain uses TRBV2 with TRBJ2-7, with 8 positions matching TRBD2. The germline gives CDR1 SNHLY, CDR2 FYNNEI. The CDR3 extends over 15 amino acids. The trim removed 5 bases at V and 0 bases at J, leaving 6 bases unmatched. CDR3 amino acids: CASSLGGRISYEQYF. The CDR3 DNA reads TGTGCCAGCAGTTTAGGCGGGAGGATCTCCTACGAGCAGTACTTC.

This rearrangement joins TRBV5-4 to TRBJ2-2, with 7 bases matching TRBD2. The J segment lost 2 bases and the V segment lost 5 bases, leaving 6 bases of the junction unmatched. The CDR3 consists of 15 residues. From germline, CDR1 is SGHNT and CDR2 YYREEE (reference sequence). In nucleotides, the CDR3 is TGTGCCAGCAGAGTAGCGGGTTCAAACACCGGGGAGCTGTTTTTT. It is translated as CASRVAGSNTGELFF.

The rearrangement joins TRBV18 to TRBJ2-1, with D unclear. This CDR3 contains 15 residues. The germline V and J ends were trimmed by 0 bases and 0 bases, with 6 bases remaining between them. CDR1 is KGHSH and CDR2 is LQKENI in the germline V gene. Here the CDR3 reads CASSPPSGSYNEQFF. The DNA for the CDR3 is TGTGCCAGCTCACCACCGAGTGGCTCCTACAATGAGCAGTTCTTC.

The rearrangement links TRBV6-5 to TRBJ2-7, with 7 bases identical to TRBD2. The ends lost 6 bases at V and 0 bases at J; junction bases unmatched: 8. The CDR3 is made up of 15 amino acids. Per the germline V gene, CDR1 is MNHEY and CDR2 is SVGAGI. This CDR3 is CASSHRAGSSYEQYF. The CDR3 DNA is TGTGCCAGCAGCCACCGAGCGGGAAGCTCCTACGAGCAGTACTTC.

V is TRBV5-3 and J is TRBJ2-1; D is unclear. TRBV5-3 is labeled an ORF, and its function is uncertain. The CDR3 consists of 14 residues. Deletions cut 3 bases from V and 1 base from J, with 8 bases between. CDR3 in DNA: TGTGCCAGAAGCTCACTGTGGTCCTACAATGAGCAGTTCTTC. This gives the protein CARSSLWSYNEQFF.

The rearrangement links TRBV29-1 to TRBJ1-5; 7 nucleotides match TRBD1. Trimming cost V 6 bases and J 9 bases; bases outside gene matches: 8. The length of the CDR3 is 12 residues. CDR1 and CDR2 from the germline V gene are SQVTM and ANQGSEA. This CDR3 is CSVGDSSGPQHF. Here the CDR3 DNA reads TGCAGCGTGGGGGACAGTTCTGGGCCCCAGCATTTT.

The chain employs TRBV19 and TRBJ2-5, with 13 bases identical to TRBD2. The junction had 21 bases not matched to a gene; V was cut back by 4 bases and J by 4 bases. The CDR3 runs to 21 residues. CDR1 LNHDA and CDR2 SQIVND come from the germline V gene (reference sequence). The DNA of the CDR3 is TGTGCCAGTAGTAACCCCGGACTAGCGGGAGTGAGGGCATTGACGGGAGAGACCCAGTACTTC. Its protein is CASSNPGLAGVRALTGETQYF.